The rows below give T cell receptor beta chains drawn from one sample of a study of control samples from healthy donors and cancer patients. TCRdb keeps only in-frame clones here, not all; method: immunoSEQ multiplex PCR. The table records 170,000 or so clones, under 95% of them present only once. What was sequenced was blood. The origin of the receptors is a woman aged 18-29 years in good health. Each CDR3 is given without its conserved first and last residue.

TRBJ1-2	TRBV19	ASSMVGRRNGYT
TRBJ1-6	TRBV9	ASSVGPGQGNSPLH
TRBJ2-3	TRBV5-1	ASSESSSTDTQY
TRBJ2-2	TRBV9	ASSVVPGELF
TRBJ2-7	TRBV27	ASSYGSGSYEQY
TRBJ1-1	TRBV20-1	SASNVPEAF
TRBJ1-3	TRBV28	ASSLTGGTGNTIY
TRBJ1-1	TRBV28	ASFRLANTEAF
TRBJ1-5	TRBV5-1	ASSYTAGQPQH
TRBJ1-5	TRBV19	ASSIDPRRNQPQH
TRBJ2-5	TRBV7-9	ASRQRGAEIWETQY
TRBJ2-7	TRBV11-2	ASSLEASDLYEQY
TRBJ2-2	TRBV4-3	ASSQKVTSADTGELF
TRBJ2-7	TRBV6-2/TRBV6-3	ASSQPPLGTGVPHEQY
TRBJ1-4	TRBV4-2	ASSPPTNEKLF
TRBJ1-4	TRBV3-1/TRBV3-2	ASSQENIGIDRGRRKKLF
TRBJ2-1	TRBV7-7	ASSLSVNNEQF
TRBJ1-2	TRBV6-5	ASSWGGQGRYGYT
TRBJ2-3	TRBV3-1/TRBV3-2	ASSQDSGDTQY
TRBJ1-6	TRBV6-2/TRBV6-3	ASSYSARGGGNSPLH
TRBJ1-6	TRBV5-1	ASSLVSSSYNSPLH
TRBJ2-7	TRBV29-1	SVQKAGDPYEQY
TRBJ2-3	TRBV12-3/TRBV12-4	ASSLSEPDTQY
TRBJ1-2	TRBV18	ASSPGDRWGYT
TRBJ2-1	TRBV10-2	ASSEIGRAKYNEQF
TRBJ2-1	TRBV5-6	ASSFLAGRYNEQF
TRBJ1-6	TRBV12-3/TRBV12-4	ASRNRYSPLH
TRBJ1-5	TRBV19	ASSIWGEGQPQH
TRBJ2-7	TRBV7-9	ASSPQTGIYEQY
TRBJ1-3	TRBV29-1	SVAHGSSGNTIY
TRBJ1-2	TRBV5-5	ASSQQGADYGYT
TRBJ2-3	TRBV28	ASSFGVWSLAVSTDTQY
TRBJ2-7	TRBV27	ASGTSGLYEQY
TRBJ1-1	TRBV11-2	ASSYGGNTEAF
TRBJ1-3	TRBV12-5	ASGLVRGAGYSGNTIY
TRBJ2-1	TRBV7-2	ASSLAASLSNEQF
TRBJ1-2	TRBV19	ASSIGGGGYT
TRBJ2-7	TRBV7-9	ASSLSHHEQY
TRBJ1-2	TRBV10-3	AISVGENYGYT
TRBJ1-1	TRBV10-1	ASSESLGGAGTAF
TRBJ1-5	TRBV7-9	ASSLGDSRNQPQH
TRBJ1-2	TRBV28	ASSLWDRVLEGYT
TRBJ2-2	TRBV6-6	ASSYSTGELF
TRBJ1-2	TRBV6-6	ASSLNLGQSIGYT
TRBJ1-6	TRBV19	ASRTGGGDSPLH
TRBJ2-1	TRBV5-5	ASSLYSGGTNNEQF
TRBJ1-2	TRBV14	ASSQAGIINYGYT
TRBJ1-1	TRBV6-5	ASSRGTEAF
TRBJ1-1	TRBV7-2	ASSLNPPNQGTEAF
TRBJ1-6	TRBV3-1/TRBV3-2	ASSQNSPLH
TRBJ2-7	TRBV2	ASSEASAMGLEQY
TRBJ2-5	TRBV5-1	ASSSGVAEAAQY